The entry that follows covers one TCR beta chain sequence. Its antigen is still unknown. Per-base quality was not reported, and no clone a single base away is much larger than it. The immunoSEQ Assay, a bias-controlled multiplex PCR, was used to amplify TCRbeta CDR3 regions from genomic DNA. Concerning the study's data processing: The number of nucleated cells in each sample was estimated by amplification of reference gene primers within the assay. To quantify the absolute abundance of each unique TCRbeta CDR3 rearrangement, sequence reads were collapsed and filtered. For each sample, productive Simpson clonality was calculated as the square root of Simpson's diversity index over productive rearrangements. In its TCRdb copy, this immuneACCESS table keeps in-frame sequences only and misses some clones. Where compared with another copy, unresolved V genes explain less than half of these, and the others have no known cause. V and J calls plus clone size are reproduced from that table; the DNA served to infer D and trimming. This sample has about 140,000 clones in its table, and under 90% of those were observed once. Approximately 3.5% of the sample belongs to the ten largest clones.

Samples from volunteer blood donors who had recovered from COVID-19 were contributed by a second Seattle source. The collaborating institutions used their own protocols to collect whole blood in K2EDTA tubes. For TCRbeta analysis, collaborators shipped samples as frozen whole blood, isolated PBMCs, or DNA extracted from either of those sample types. This entry belongs to a study of blood T cell repertoires in COVID-19 (TCRdb year 2020). About the study as a whole: Samples from collaborators originated in the United States, Italy and Spain and spanned both the acute and convalescent phases of COVID-19. A freely available public database, intended as a resource for researchers studying the immune response to SARS-CoV-2, is where the repertoires were released. Sample metadata almost always included a de-identified subject ID, COVID-19 status, age in years and sex. Samples came from the ongoing ImmuneRACE study (first 160 participants) plus 1,254 subjects from 6 global collaborators. The dataset comprised deeply sampled blood TCRbeta repertoires from subjects exposed to, actively infected with, or recovered from COVID-19. Where available, HLA class I and class II types were taken from metadata supplied by the sample provider and were not determined by assay-based typing. The material from the prospective study consisted of cDNA or gDNA derived from T cells, B-cell-depleted T cells, or PBMCs. Broader findings and caveats from the paper: Clinical and demographic metadata were provided uncurated, with the amount varying by source and participant.

The CDR3 has 11 amino acids, counting the end cysteine and phenylalanine. The DNA shown is the 33-base CDR3, in frame from base 1. V loses 0 bases, J loses 10 bases, and the germline ends lie 9 bases apart. Based on the germline V gene (reference sequence), the CDR1 and CDR2 sequences are GTSNPN and SVGIG. This TCR derives from a man in his 70s who had recovered from COVID-19. The chain is made from TRBV30 and TRBJ2-5; TRBD2 is a possible D gene, resting on 6 matching bases. Material: peripheral blood. Here the CDR3 is given as CAWSVLGGQYF. The DNA is as follows: TGTGCCTGGAGTGTTTTGGGAGGCCAGTACTTC.